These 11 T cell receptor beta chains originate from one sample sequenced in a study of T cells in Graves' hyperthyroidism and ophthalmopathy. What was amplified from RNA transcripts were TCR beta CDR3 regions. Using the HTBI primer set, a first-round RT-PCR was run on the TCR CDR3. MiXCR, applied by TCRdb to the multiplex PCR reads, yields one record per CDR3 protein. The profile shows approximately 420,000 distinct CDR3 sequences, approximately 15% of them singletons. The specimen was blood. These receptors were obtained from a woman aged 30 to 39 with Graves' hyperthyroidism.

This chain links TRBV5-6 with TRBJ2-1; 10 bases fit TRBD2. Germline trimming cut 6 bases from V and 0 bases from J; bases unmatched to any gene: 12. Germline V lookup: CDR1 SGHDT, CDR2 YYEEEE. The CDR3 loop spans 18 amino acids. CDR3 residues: CASTQSGRAASSYNEQFF. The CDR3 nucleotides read TGTGCCAGCACCCAGAGCGGGAGGGCCGCCAGCTCCTACAATGAGCAGTTCTTC.

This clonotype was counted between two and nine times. For the CDR3, the DNA is TGTGCCAGCACCGGACAGGGAAGCTCTGGGGCCAACGTCCTGACTTTC. Translated, it gives CASTGQGSSGANVLTF. This sequence joins TRBV3-1 and TRBJ2-6, with 8 bases fitting TRBD1. The CDR3 extends over 16 amino acids. The V gene's germline CDR1 is LGHDT and CDR2 YNNKEL (reference sequence). The J segment lost 0 bases and the V segment lost 7 bases, leaving 5 bases of the junction unmatched.

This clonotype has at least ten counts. CDR3 residues: CASSLAHEQFF. In nucleotides, the CDR3 is TGTGCCAGCAGTTTAGCCCATGAGCAGTTCTTC. The chain recombines TRBV12-3 or TRBV12-4 with TRBJ2-1; D call uncertain. Trimming took 0 bases from V and 8 from J, leaving 2 bases between them. This CDR3 region has 11 residues.

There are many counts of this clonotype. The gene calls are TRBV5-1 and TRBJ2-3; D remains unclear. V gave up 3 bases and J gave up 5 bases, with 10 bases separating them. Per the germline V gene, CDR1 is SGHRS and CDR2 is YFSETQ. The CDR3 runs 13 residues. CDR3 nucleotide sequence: TGCGCCAGCAGCTCCGAGTTCGGAGATACGCAGTATTTT. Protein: CASSSEFGDTQYF.

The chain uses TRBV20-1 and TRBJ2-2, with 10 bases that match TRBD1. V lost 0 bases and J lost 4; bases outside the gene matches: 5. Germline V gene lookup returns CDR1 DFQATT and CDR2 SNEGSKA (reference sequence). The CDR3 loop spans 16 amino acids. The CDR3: CSARDRQGAVTGELFF. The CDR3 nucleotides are TGCAGTGCTAGAGATAGACAGGGGGCGGTCACCGGGGAGCTGTTTTTT.

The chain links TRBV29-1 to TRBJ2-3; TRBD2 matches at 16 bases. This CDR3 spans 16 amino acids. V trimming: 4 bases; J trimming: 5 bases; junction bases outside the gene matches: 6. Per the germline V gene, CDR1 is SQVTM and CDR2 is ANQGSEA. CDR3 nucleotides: TGCAGCGTTGCGGGACTAGCGGGAGGGCCTGGAGATACGCAGTATTTT. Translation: CSVAGLAGGPGDTQYF.

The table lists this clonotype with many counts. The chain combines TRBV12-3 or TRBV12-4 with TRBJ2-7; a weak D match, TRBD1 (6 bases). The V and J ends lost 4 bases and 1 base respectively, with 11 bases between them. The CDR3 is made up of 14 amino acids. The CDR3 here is CASSSSGESYEQYF. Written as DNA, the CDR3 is TGTGCCAGCAGTTCTTCAGGGGAATCCTACGAGCAGTACTTC.

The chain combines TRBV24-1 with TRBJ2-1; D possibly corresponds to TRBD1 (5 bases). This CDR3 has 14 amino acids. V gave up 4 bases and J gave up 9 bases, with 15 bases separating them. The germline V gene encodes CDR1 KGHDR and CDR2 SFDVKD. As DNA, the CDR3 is TGTGCCACCAGTGACAAACGACAGTTCCGTGAGCAGTTCTTC. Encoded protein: CATSDKRQFREQFF.

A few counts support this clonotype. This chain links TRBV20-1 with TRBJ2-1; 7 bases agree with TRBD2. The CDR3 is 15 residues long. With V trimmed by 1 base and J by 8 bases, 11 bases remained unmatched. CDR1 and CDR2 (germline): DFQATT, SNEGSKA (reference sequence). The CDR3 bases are TGCAGTGCTAGAGTGCGTGGGAGGGGTGGCTATGAGCAGTTCTTC. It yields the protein CSARVRGRGGYEQFF.

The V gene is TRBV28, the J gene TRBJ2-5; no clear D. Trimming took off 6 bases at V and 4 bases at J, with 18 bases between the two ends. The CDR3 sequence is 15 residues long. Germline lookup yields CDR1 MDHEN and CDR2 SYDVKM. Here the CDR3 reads CASSPPGEASETQYF. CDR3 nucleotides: TGTGCCAGCAGCCCCCCTGGCGAAGCATCAGAGACCCAGTACTTC. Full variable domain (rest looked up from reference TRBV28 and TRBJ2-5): DVKVTQSSRYLVKRTGEKVFLECVQDMDHENMFWYRQDPGLGLRLIYFSYDVKMKEKGDIPEGYSVSREKKERFSLILESASTNQTSMYLCASSPPGEASETQYFGPGTRLLVL.

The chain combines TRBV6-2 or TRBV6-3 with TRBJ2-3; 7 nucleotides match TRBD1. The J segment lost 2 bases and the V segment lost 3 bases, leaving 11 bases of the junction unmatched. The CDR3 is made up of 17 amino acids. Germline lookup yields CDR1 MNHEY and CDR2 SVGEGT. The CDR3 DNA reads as TGTGCCAGCAGTTATGAGAGCAGGGGGTATAACACAGATACGCAGTATTTT. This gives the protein CASSYESRGYNTDTQYF.